Listed here are 24 T cell receptor beta chains from one sample, sequenced in a study of human T cells and chemical hapten exposure. This sample's time point: patch test 1, 2 weeks after DPC sensitization. As to treatment: therapeutic diphenylcyclopropenone sensitization with weekly scalp DPC. TCRdb processed the RACE reads anew with MiXCR; each CDR3 protein has one entry. Among around 190,000 distinct CDR3 sequences, 20% to 25% were seen once, and the ten largest hold approximately 6.7%. Sequences were derived from whole blood, sampled in connection with sensitization to the hapten diphenylcyclopropenone (DPC). These receptors all stem from a woman in her forties or fifties with alopecia areata. Some clones in this sample may be carry-over from other donors' samples.

This clonotype was picked up a small number of times. The V gene is TRBV2, the J gene TRBJ2-1, with 7 positions matching TRBD1. Germline CDR1 SNHLY, CDR2 FYNNEI. The trim removed 6 bases at V and 0 bases at J, leaving 5 bases unmatched. The CDR3 spans 15 residues. The CDR3 nucleotides are TGTGCCAGCAGCCCGGACAGGAGCTCCTACAATGAGCAGTTCTTC. As protein: CASSPDRSSYNEQFF. Full variable domain (remainder filled in from reference TRBV2 and TRBJ2-1): EPEVTQTPSHQVTQMGQEVILRCVPISNHLYFYWYRQILGQKVEFLVSFYNNEISEKSEIFDDQFSVERPDGSNFTLKIRSTKLEDSAMYFCASSPDRSSYNEQFFGPGTRLTVL.

V gene TRBV20-1 combines with J gene TRBJ1-5; 7 nucleotides align to TRBD1. Germline CDR1 DFQATT, CDR2 SNEGSKA (reference sequence). This CDR3 contains 17 residues. The J segment lost 9 bases and the V segment lost 1 base, leaving 18 bases of the junction unmatched. CDR3 sequence: CSARGNRGPGGDGPQHF. The CDR3 DNA is TGCAGTGCTAGAGGGAACAGGGGCCCGGGAGGGGACGGGCCCCAGCATTTT.

The chain recombines TRBV7-6 with TRBJ2-4; either TRBD1 or TRBD2 may fit D (5 bases each). This CDR3 has 13 residues. V lost 5 bases to trimming and J lost 6 bases, with 11 bases between them. The germline gives CDR1 SGHVS, CDR2 FNYEAQ. The CDR3: CASSGWDRNIQYF. The CDR3, as DNA: TGTGCCAGCAGCGGTTGGGACCGAAACATTCAGTACTTC.

This sequence joins TRBV6-2 or TRBV6-3 and TRBJ2-7; D is perhaps TRBD2 (5 bases). The CDR3 sequence is 13 residues long. V shed 5 bases and J shed 2 bases, with 10 bases lying between them. Germline V gene sequence: CDR1 MNHEY, CDR2 SVGEGT. In DNA, the CDR3 is TGTGCCAGCAGTCCTCTAGCCCCCTACGAGCAGTACTTC. Translating it yields CASSPLAPYEQYF.

V usage is TRBV12-3 or TRBV12-4 and J usage is TRBJ2-3; TRBD2 agrees at 11 bases. The CDR3 covers 17 residues. V lost 6 bases and J lost 5; bases outside the gene matches: 13. This chain's CDR3 is CASSPRGSGRAVDTQYF. The CDR3 nucleotides are TGTGCCAGCAGCCCCAGGGGTAGCGGGAGGGCCGTAGATACGCAGTATTTT.

This clonotype was seen at least ten times. The chain has TRBV7-9 and TRBJ2-2, with a tentative D call TRBD2 (6 bases). Germline CDR1 reads SEHNR; CDR2 reads FQNEAQ (reference sequence). V shed 5 bases and J shed 7 bases, with 17 bases lying between them. The CDR3 has 15 amino acids. Here the CDR3 DNA reads TGTGCCAGCAGCCCCGGGGACTTTACCGGCGGGGAGCTGTTTTTT. Amino acids: CASSPGDFTGGELFF. Drawing the rest from reference TRBV7-9 and TRBJ2-2, the complete variable domain is DTGVSQNPRHKITKRGQNVTFRCDPISEHNRLYWYRQTLGQGPEFLTYFQNEAQLEKSRLLSDRFSAERPKGSFSTLEIQRTEQGDSAMYLCASSPGDFTGGELFFGEGSRLTVL.

This clonotype has more than one count but fewer than ten. V is TRBV18 and J is TRBJ2-1, with 7 bases aligning to TRBD2. V lost 1 base and J lost 0; bases outside the gene matches: 0. The CDR3 runs 15 residues. Per germline, CDR1 KGHSH and CDR2 LQKENI. The CDR3 sequence is CASSPRGSSYNEQFF. As DNA, the CDR3 is TGTGCCAGCTCACCACGCGGGAGCTCCTACAATGAGCAGTTCTTC.

As to this clonotype: This may come from a read error, since a much larger clone is one base off. The chain links TRBV5-5 to TRBJ2-1; TRBD2 is a possible D gene (6 bases). CDR1 SGHKS and CDR2 YYEKEE come from the germline V gene (reference sequence). Trimming cost V 4 bases and J 0 bases, with 11 bases left between them. The CDR3 sequence is 15 residues long. The CDR3 nucleotides are TGTGCCAGCAGCCTTAGGGACTCCTCCTACAATGAGCAGTTCTTC. It translates to CASSLRDSSYNEQFF.

The chain is built from TRBV30 and TRBJ2-7, with a tentative D call TRBD1 (7 bases). Trimming took 2 bases from V and 1 from J, leaving 12 bases between them. Per the germline V gene, CDR1 is GTSNPN and CDR2 is SVGIG (reference sequence). The CDR3 has 14 residues. The DNA for the CDR3 is TGTGCCTGGAGTCCAGGGGGACTTTCCTACGAGCAGTACTTC. It encodes CAWSPGGLSYEQYF.

V usage is TRBV19 and J usage is TRBJ1-5, with 10 bases lining up with TRBD1. Germline V gene data show CDR1 as LNHDA and CDR2 as SQIVND (reference sequence). The length of the CDR3 is 15 residues. The J segment lost 2 bases and the V segment lost 5 bases, leaving 3 bases of the junction unmatched. The CDR3 here is CASSLGQGRNQPQHF. CDR3 nucleotide sequence: TGTGCCAGTAGTCTGGGACAGGGGCGCAATCAGCCCCAGCATTTT.

This clonotype appeared a few times. The chain carries TRBV29-1 and TRBJ2-7, with D perhaps matching TRBD1 or TRBD2 (6 bases each). The V end lost 8 bases, the J end lost 3 bases, and 14 bases lay between the germline ends. CDR3 length: 12 amino acids. Per germline, CDR1 SQVTM and CDR2 ANQGSEA. The CDR3 loop is CSFTRGGYEQYF. The DNA of the CDR3 is TGCAGCTTTACCAGGGGAGGCTACGAGCAGTACTTC.

This clonotype was detected only a few times. The gene calls are TRBV20-1 and TRBJ2-7, with 7 bases identical to TRBD2. CDR3 length equals 14 residues. Per the germline V gene, CDR1 is DFQATT and CDR2 is SNEGSKA (reference sequence). J gave up 2 bases and V 4 bases, and 8 bases lay outside the gene matches. The CDR3 DNA follows: TGCAGTGCTACAGTGGCGGGAGTAACCTACGAGCAGTACTTC. Translated: CSATVAGVTYEQYF.

This chain links TRBV9 with TRBJ2-3, with 9 bases that match TRBD2. This CDR3 contains 15 residues. Germline-derived CDR1 and CDR2 are SGDLS and YYNGEE. V shed 0 bases and J 3 bases; nucleotides not matched to a gene: 2. For the CDR3, the DNA is TGTGCCAGCAGCGTAGCCGGACTAGCGACAGATACGCAGTATTTT. It encodes CASSVAGLATDTQYF.

The chain uses TRBV20-1 and TRBJ2-7; 8 bases line up with TRBD2. The CDR3 totals 13 residues. CDR1 and CDR2 (germline): DFQATT, SNEGSKA (reference sequence). With V trimmed by 3 bases and J by 3 bases, 4 bases remained unmatched. For the CDR3, the DNA is TGCAGTGCTAGTACCGGGAGGGTCTACGAGCAGTACTTC. Translation gives CSASTGRVYEQYF.

This clonotype came up a few times. The rearrangement uses TRBV11-1 and TRBJ2-7, with D tentatively TRBD1 (5 bases). V shed 5 bases and J shed 5 bases, with 16 bases lying between them. The CDR3 spans 14 residues. Germline values: CDR1 SGHAT, CDR2 FQDESV (reference sequence). CDR3 DNA: TGTGCCAGCAGCGCAGGGTCCTTATGGGACGAGCAGTACTTC. Residues: CASSAGSLWDEQYF.

The chain employs TRBV10-3 and TRBJ2-5, with 7 positions matching TRBD2. In germline, CDR1 is ENHRY, CDR2 SYGVKD. This CDR3 has 15 amino acids. V trimming: 8 bases; J trimming: 10 bases; junction bases outside the gene matches: 19. CDR3 residues: CAIGGTTSSGEDQYF. CDR3 nucleotides: TGTGCCATCGGAGGGACTACTAGTTCGGGGGAGGACCAGTACTTC.

This chain connects TRBV12-3 or TRBV12-4 to TRBJ2-7; possible D gene TRBD1, 5 bases. The CDR3 is made up of 14 amino acids. Deletions cut 5 bases from V and 3 bases from J, with 14 bases between. The CDR3 loop is CASSPGVRDYEQYF. CDR3 nucleotide sequence: TGTGCCAGCAGTCCCGGAGTCAGGGACTACGAGCAGTACTTC.

The rearrangement joins TRBV7-2 to TRBJ1-2, with TRBD1 matching 8 bases. The junction had 2 bases not matched to a gene; V was cut back by 2 bases and J by 6 bases. This CDR3 contains 13 residues. Germline values: CDR1 SGHTA, CDR2 FQGNSA. CDR3 sequence reads: CASSLRQGNGYTF. The DNA for the CDR3 is TGTGCCAGCAGCTTACGACAGGGGAATGGCTACACCTTC.

The J gene is TRBJ2-5, the V gene TRBV2; unclear D gene. V was clipped by 5 bases and J by 1 base, with 11 bases between them. There are 14 residues in the CDR3. Germline-derived CDR1 and CDR2 are SNHLY and FYNNEI. The DNA of the CDR3 is TGTGCCAGCAGTTTCCAGCCAGCCCAAGAGACCCAGTACTTC. Translated, it gives CASSFQPAQETQYF.

The chain employs TRBV5-1 and TRBJ2-7; D may match TRBD1 or TRBD2 (5 bases each). From germline, CDR1 is SGHRS and CDR2 YFSETQ. The CDR3 length is 15 residues. The V gene lost 0 bases and the J gene lost 4 bases, with 14 bases spanning the gap. This chain's CDR3 is CASSLDGTLTYEQYF. As DNA, the CDR3 is TGCGCCAGCAGCTTGGACGGGACCCTTACTTACGAGCAGTACTTC.

This clonotype was recorded a few times. The chain links TRBV6-5 to TRBJ1-1, with TRBD1 matching 7 bases. V lost 6 bases and J lost 4; bases outside the gene matches: 5. This CDR3 spans 13 amino acids. Germline values: CDR1 MNHEY, CDR2 SVGAGI. CDR3 coding DNA: TGTGCCAGCAGATTCGGGACAGCCACTGAAGCTTTCTTT. This sequence encodes CASRFGTATEAFF.

CDR3 in DNA: TGTGCCAGCAGCTTGGCTCCAGTGGAGACCCAGTACTTC. Its translation is CASSLAPVETQYF. The chain carries TRBV5-5 and TRBJ2-5; D gene ambiguous. Between the trimmed V and J ends, which lost 0 bases and 5 bases, there was a span of 8 bases. This CDR3 comprises 13 residues. In germline, CDR1 is SGHKS, CDR2 YYEKEE (reference sequence).

This rearrangement joins TRBV27 to TRBJ2-1, with TRBD2 matching over 9 bases. Germline V gives CDR1 MNHEY, CDR2 SMNVEV (reference sequence). This CDR3 comprises 13 residues. V dropped 5 bases and J dropped 4; count of bases not matched to a gene: 0. The CDR3 region has the DNA TGTGCCAGCAGTAGCGGGAGGTACAATGAGCAGTTCTTC. Translating gives CASSSGRYNEQFF.

This clonotype appeared a few times. The chain uses TRBV24-1 and TRBJ2-2; a possible D gene is TRBD1 (6 bases). The germline V gene encodes CDR1 KGHDR and CDR2 SFDVKD. The CDR3 extends over 16 amino acids. The V gene lost 1 base and the J gene lost 1 base, with 9 bases spanning the gap. The CDR3 sequence is CATSDFGTKNTGELFF. Here the CDR3 DNA reads TGTGCCACCAGTGATTTCGGGACAAAGAACACCGGGGAGCTGTTTTTT.